This TCR beta chain emerged from a study of siplizumab effects on memory and regulatory T cells. Sequenced by immunoSEQ multiplex PCR; TCRdb stores in-frame clones only, minus some. This table has 87,000 or so clones, approximately 90% appearing once. The CDR3 length is 12 residues. Germline values: CDR1 MNHEY, CDR2 SVGAGI. Between the trimmed V and J ends, which lost 2 bases and 8 bases, there was a span of 9 bases. This clonotype was sampled from a human donor in good health. V usage is TRBV6-5 and J usage is TRBJ1-2, with D hard to call. The sample was CD4+ T cells sorted from blood. In DNA, the CDR3 is TGTGCCAGCAGTTACCAGAGATCCGGCTACACCTTC. Translation: CASSYQRSGYTF.